The 32 T cell receptor beta chains given below trace back to one sample, sequenced in a study of blood T cell repertoires in COVID-19. The method was immunoSEQ multiplex PCR; TCRdb's version includes in-frame clones alone and lacks a portion of them. The sample carries about 440,000 clones, about 89% recorded once. Source material: peripheral blood. The receptors shown here come from a woman in her thirties with acute or convalescent COVID-19.

V usage is TRBV5-4 and J usage is TRBJ2-7, with D perhaps TRBD2 (6 bases). The length of the CDR3 is 14 residues. Germline CDR1 and CDR2: SGHNT and YYREEE (reference sequence). Trimming took off 3 bases at V and 5 bases at J, with 15 bases between the two ends. CDR3 sequence: CASSSSGGSDEQYF. CDR3 sequence (DNA): TGTGCCAGCAGCTCTTCAGGAGGGTCGGACGAGCAGTACTTC.

CDR3 DNA sequence: TGCGCCAGCAGTGAGTCTGCAGGGGGCTCCTACAATGAGCAGTTCTTC. This encodes CASSESAGGSYNEQFF. The chain carries TRBV10-1 and TRBJ2-1; 7 positions match TRBD1. Unmatched junction bases numbered 2, after V lost 0 bases and J lost 0 bases. Germline CDR1 and CDR2: WNHNN and SYGVQD (reference sequence). This CDR3 is built from 16 residues.

This clone has a handful of counts. V is TRBV5-5 and J is TRBJ2-7; D not certain. V was pared by 0 bases and J by 0 bases, with 7 bases between. The CDR3 consists of 14 residues. CDR1 and CDR2 from the germline V gene are SGHKS and YYEKEE (reference sequence). The CDR3: CASSLASSSYEQYF. The CDR3 nucleotides are TGTGCCAGCAGCTTGGCAAGTAGCTCCTACGAGCAGTACTTC.

This chain uses TRBV12-3 or TRBV12-4 with TRBJ1-2; 8 bases map to TRBD1. The CDR3 covers 13 residues. The ends lost 6 bases at V and 7 bases at J; junction bases unmatched: 7. The CDR3 loop is CASRLQGVSGYTF. The CDR3 region has the DNA TGTGCCAGCAGGCTACAGGGGGTCTCTGGCTACACCTTC.

The chain employs TRBV6-2 or TRBV6-3 and TRBJ1-5; D remains ambiguous. V was trimmed by 5 bases and J by 7 bases, leaving 21 bases between them. Germline CDR1 is MNHEY and CDR2 is SVGEGT. The length of the CDR3 is 16 residues. The chain's CDR3 is CASSPSSGTPFQPQHF. The DNA of the CDR3 is TGTGCCAGCAGTCCCAGCTCAGGTACCCCTTTCCAGCCCCAGCATTTT.

This chain connects TRBV19 to TRBJ2-4, with 9 positions matching TRBD1. The V segment lost 8 bases and the J segment 1 base; nucleotides outside the gene matches: 21. In germline, CDR1 is LNHDA, CDR2 SQIVND (reference sequence). The CDR3 is 20 amino acids. CDR3: CASLKTWTGDSPSAKNIQYF. The CDR3 DNA sequence: TGTGCCAGTTTAAAAACTTGGACAGGGGACTCACCATCGGCCAAAAACATTCAGTACTTC. Supplemented by reference TRBV19 and TRBJ2-4, the full variable domain reads DGGITQSPKYLFRKEGQNVTLSCEQNLNHDAMYWYRQDPGQGLRLIYYSQIVNDFQKGDIAEGYSVSREKKESFPLTVTSAQKNPTAFYLCASLKTWTGDSPSAKNIQYFGAGTRLSVL.

A single count supports this clone. The genes are TRBV28 and TRBJ1-2; 11 nucleotides match TRBD1. The CDR3 is 16 residues long. The V segment lost 5 bases and the J segment 8 bases; nucleotides outside the gene matches: 13. CDR1 is MDHEN and CDR2 is SYDVKM in the germline V gene. The CDR3 protein is CASSTTPRTGGLGYTF. For the CDR3, the DNA is TGTGCCAGCAGTACAACACCTCGGACAGGGGGCTTGGGCTACACCTTC.

CDR3 region: CASSVGVTRKETQYF. CDR3 DNA: TGTGCCAGCAGTGTTGGGGTGACTAGAAAAGAGACCCAGTACTTC. V and J are TRBV2 and TRBJ2-5, with D possibly matching TRBD2 (6 bases). Trimming removed 4 bases at V and 3 bases at J, with 15 bases between. This CDR3 contains 15 residues. In germline, CDR1 is SNHLY, CDR2 FYNNEI.

The chain recombines TRBV28 with TRBJ2-1; 9 nucleotides agree with TRBD1. The V and J ends lost 6 bases and 6 bases, in that order; junction bases with no gene match: 9. CDR1 is MDHEN, CDR2 SYDVKM, per germline. CDR3 length: 15 residues. The chain's CDR3 is CASRTRTGATNEQFF. The CDR3 DNA follows: TGTGCCAGCAGGACTCGGACAGGGGCAACCAATGAGCAGTTCTTC.

The V and J genes are TRBV11-2 and TRBJ2-5, with 8 bases aligning to TRBD2. This CDR3 has 16 amino acids. The germline CDR1 and CDR2 sequences are SGHAT and FQNNGV. V was clipped by 0 bases and J by 5 bases; unmatched bases: 8. CDR3 DNA sequence: TGTGCCAGCAGCTTAGAGGCGGGGGGCCAATTGGAGACCCAGTACTTC. As protein: CASSLEAGGQLETQYF.

This rearrangement joins TRBV2 to TRBJ2-1; D is perhaps TRBD1 (6 bases). CDR1 and CDR2 from the germline V gene are SNHLY and FYNNEI. This CDR3 has 14 amino acids. Trimming left V 10 bases short and J 9 bases short, with 22 bases between. The CDR3: CATTTGIGSGEQFF. Here the CDR3 DNA reads TGTGCCACTACTACAGGGATCGGCTCGGGTGAGCAGTTCTTC.

The genes are TRBV5-1 and TRBJ2-3; D is perhaps TRBD2 (5 bases). Germline lookup yields CDR1 SGHRS and CDR2 YFSETQ. The CDR3 is made up of 16 amino acids. Trimming removed 4 bases from V and 6 bases from J, with 21 bases in between. As DNA, the CDR3 is TGCGCCAGCAGCCCAAGTCGCGGCGGACTGGTCGATACGCAGTATTTT. Protein product: CASSPSRGGLVDTQYF.

The V and J genes are TRBV27 and TRBJ1-1; D uncertain. This CDR3 is 14 amino acids long. The V gene lost 3 bases and the J gene lost 6 bases, with 14 bases spanning the gap. Per the germline V gene, CDR1 is MNHEY and CDR2 is SMNVEV (reference sequence). CDR3 region: CASSLTSDWPEAFF. The CDR3 DNA sequence: TGTGCCAGCAGTTTGACATCGGATTGGCCTGAAGCTTTCTTT.

V is TRBV6-2 or TRBV6-3 and J is TRBJ2-7, with D perhaps matching TRBD1 (6 bases). Germline CDR1 and CDR2: MNHEY and SVGEGT. CDR3 length: 15 amino acids. V lost 2 bases, J lost 3 bases, and 14 bases lay in between. The CDR3 DNA sequence: TGTGCCAGCAGTTACAGATCAGGGGACCTCTACGAGCAGTACTTC. It encodes CASSYRSGDLYEQYF.

This clone showed up just once. The V and J genes are TRBV19 and TRBJ1-5, with 7 nucleotides matching TRBD1. Trimming at V came to 6 bases and at J to 2 bases, leaving 7 bases not matched to a gene. The V gene's germline CDR1 is LNHDA and CDR2 SQIVND (reference sequence). This CDR3 has 15 amino acids. In DNA form, the CDR3 reads TGTGCCAGTAGCCTGGGGGACAGACGCAATCAGCCCCAGCATTTT. Encoded protein: CASSLGDRRNQPQHF.

This clone was seen a handful of times. This chain uses TRBV21-1 with TRBJ1-1; the table calls TRBD1, which could not be checked here. TRBV21-1 is assigned pseudogene status. CDR3 length: 12 amino acids. The CDR3 nucleotides read TGTGCCAGCGGAACAGGGTACACTGAAGCTTTCTTT. Translating gives CASGTGYTEAFF.

The CDR3 DNA follows: TGTGCCAGCAGGTCATGGGGGGACGCGGAGTCCTACGAGCAGTACTTC. Protein: CASRSWGDAESYEQYF. The chain is built from TRBV27 and TRBJ2-7, with a possible D match to TRBD2 (6 bases). CDR1 and CDR2 from the germline V gene are MNHEY and SMNVEV (reference sequence). CDR3 length equals 16 residues. V shed 6 bases and J shed 1 base, with 19 bases lying between them.

This chain links TRBV9 with TRBJ2-5; D is uncertain. V was pared by 0 bases and J by 4 bases, with 10 bases between. Germline CDR1 and CDR2: SGDLS and YYNGEE. The CDR3 spans 14 residues. The CDR3 spells CASSVGFRRETQYF. The CDR3 DNA follows: TGTGCCAGCAGCGTAGGGTTTAGGAGAGAGACCCAGTACTTC.

This clone was counted once. V gene TRBV5-1 combines with J gene TRBJ2-5; the match to TRBD2 covers 7 bases. V shed 4 bases, J shed 4 bases, and the junction held 10 bases outside the gene matches. Germline CDR1 reads SGHRS; CDR2 reads YFSETQ. The CDR3 sequence is 15 residues long. DNA of the CDR3: TGCGCCAGCAGCGATAGATTGGGGGGGAGAGAGACCCAGTACTTC. Residues: CASSDRLGGRETQYF.

The chain carries TRBV19 and TRBJ2-5; TRBD2 matches 8 bases. CDR1 and CDR2 (germline): LNHDA, SQIVND (reference sequence). Trimming removed 3 bases from V and 4 bases from J; junction bases left unmatched: 4. This CDR3 has 14 residues. CDR3 sequence (DNA): TGTGCCAGTAGTATGACGGGGGGGCCAGAGACCCAGTACTTC. Its translation: CASSMTGGPETQYF.

The chain combines TRBV7-6 with TRBJ2-7; perhaps TRBD2 as D (7 bases). The ends were cut back, 1 base at V and 7 bases at J, with 14 bases in the middle. The CDR3 contains 14 residues. Germline lookup yields CDR1 SGHVS and CDR2 FNYEAQ. The CDR3 is CASSLEGGAWEQYF. For the CDR3, the DNA is TGTGCCAGCAGCTTAGAGGGGGGGGCTTGGGAGCAGTACTTC.

The chain has TRBV2 and TRBJ2-3; TRBD2 matches at 13 bases. This CDR3 comprises 15 residues. CDR1 and CDR2 (germline): SNHLY, FYNNEI. The trim removed 6 bases at V and 7 bases at J, leaving 7 bases unmatched. The CDR3 DNA reads as TGTGCCAGCAGCGTTACTAGCGGGGGGGCAAATACGCAGTATTTT. This gives the protein CASSVTSGGANTQYF.

The count of this clone is one. This rearrangement joins TRBV24-1 to TRBJ2-5; TRBD1 matches 9 bases. The CDR3 spans 16 residues. In germline, CDR1 is KGHDR, CDR2 SFDVKD. V lost 5 bases and J lost 1; bases outside the gene matches: 7. The CDR3 region has the DNA TGTGCCACCAGTGGGGGTGGGACAGGGATCCAAGAGACCCAGTACTTC. Amino acid sequence: CATSGGGTGIQETQYF.

The chain joins TRBV13 to TRBJ2-1, with 10 bases identical to TRBD2. CDR1 PRHDT and CDR2 FYEKMQ come from the germline V gene (reference sequence). The J segment lost 6 bases and the V segment lost 3 bases, leaving 5 bases of the junction unmatched. The CDR3 extends over 15 amino acids. CDR3 nucleotides: TGTGCCAGCAGCTTGGAGCGGGGGGGCCGCAATGAGCAGTTCTTC. Its translation is CASSLERGGRNEQFF.

This chain connects TRBV28 to TRBJ2-1, with D possibly being TRBD1 (5 bases). The germline CDR1 and CDR2 sequences are MDHEN and SYDVKM. V was pared by 2 bases and J by 8 bases, with 13 bases between. The CDR3 runs to 14 residues. The CDR3 nucleotides read TGTGCCAGCAGTTTACGGTCCAGGGTAGATGAGCAGTTCTTC. Amino acid sequence: CASSLRSRVDEQFF.

V is TRBV11-1 and J is TRBJ1-6; possibly TRBD1 for D (6 bases). The CDR3 sequence is 13 residues long. The germline V gene has CDR1 SGHAT and CDR2 FQDESV (reference sequence). Trimming removed 5 bases at V and 7 bases at J, with 9 bases between. In DNA form, the CDR3 reads TGTGCCAGCAGCCCAGGGGAAAATTCACCCCTCCACTTT. Translated: CASSPGENSPLHF.

The chain carries TRBV19 and TRBJ2-1, with 13 bases fitting TRBD2. CDR3 size: 17 residues. The junction had 13 bases not matched to a gene; V was cut back by 5 bases and J by 9 bases. Germline V gene sequence: CDR1 LNHDA, CDR2 SQIVND (reference sequence). CDR3 residues: CASSPHPLAGGPSEQFF. The CDR3 DNA is TGTGCCAGTAGTCCGCACCCACTAGCGGGGGGGCCAAGTGAGCAGTTCTTC.

This clone was picked up a small number of times. This CDR3 reads CAWSVQGQGLPPLHF. The CDR3, as DNA: TGTGCCTGGAGTGTACAAGGACAGGGCCTCCCTCCCCTCCACTTT. The chain has TRBV30 and TRBJ1-6; 8 nucleotides agree with TRBD1. The CDR3 covers 15 residues. V shed 0 bases and J 13 bases; nucleotides not matched to a gene: 11. Germline V gene sequence: CDR1 GTSNPN, CDR2 SVGIG (reference sequence).

This clone appeared a single time. The V call is TRBV10-2, the J call TRBJ2-1; D perhaps matches TRBD2 (6 bases). The germline V and J ends were trimmed by 1 base and 9 bases, with 10 bases remaining between them. The CDR3 sequence is 13 residues long. Germline loops: CDR1 WSHSY, CDR2 SAAADI. The CDR3 protein is CASSEWRGTEQFF. The CDR3 nucleotides read TGCGCCAGCAGTGAGTGGCGGGGCACTGAGCAGTTCTTC.

This clone was recorded only once. The chain links TRBV18 to TRBJ2-5; D may be TRBD1 (6 bases). This CDR3 region has 15 residues. V lost 2 bases to trimming and J lost 1 base, with 11 bases between them. Per germline, CDR1 KGHSH and CDR2 LQKENI. The CDR3 loop is CASSPGTGPQETQYF. CDR3 nucleotides: TGTGCCAGCTCACCAGGAACAGGGCCCCAAGAGACCCAGTACTTC.

This clone appeared a single time. The chain couples TRBV6-5 to TRBJ1-1; TRBD1 aligns across 9 bases. The germline CDR1 and CDR2 sequences are MNHEY and SVGAGI. V was clipped by 6 bases and J by 6 bases; unmatched bases: 8. CDR3 length: 14 amino acids. This CDR3 reads CASSWDRAVAEAFF. The DNA of the CDR3 is TGTGCCAGCAGCTGGGACAGGGCGGTCGCTGAAGCTTTCTTT.

The chain joins TRBV5-1 to TRBJ1-1; D unclear. The germline V and J ends were trimmed by 4 bases and 1 base, with 14 bases remaining between them. The CDR3 totals 15 residues. CDR1 and CDR2 (germline): SGHRS, YFSETQ. The chain's CDR3 is CASSPTPTTNTEAFF. In DNA, the CDR3 is TGCGCCAGCAGCCCAACCCCGACAACGAACACTGAAGCTTTCTTT.